Reported below is one T cell receptor (beta chain). This clone appeared a single time. Its antigen remains unidentified. Base-call qualities are not available, and no considerably larger clone is one nucleotide away. TCRbeta CDR3 regions were amplified from genomic DNA by means of the immunoSEQ Assay, a bias-controlled multiplex PCR. The authors' analysis ran thus. The number of nucleated cells in each sample was estimated from the amplification of reference gene primers within the assay. To quantify the absolute abundance of each unique TCRbeta CDR3 rearrangement, sequence reads were collapsed and filtered. Productive Simpson clonality was computed per sample as the square root of Simpson's diversity index over productive rearrangements. Drawn from immuneACCESS, this table holds only the in-frame rearrangements with V and J called that TCRdb kept. Clones are partly lost; checked studies trace under half to an unresolved V gene and leave the rest unexplained. V, J and clone size reflect that table, while D and trimming were determined from the DNA. The sample includes 330,000 or so clones, with about nine tenths observed a single time. The ten largest clones add up to approximately 0.97% of the sample.

This sample stems from a study of blood T cell repertoires in COVID-19 (dated by TCRdb to the early 2020s). The study in broad terms: Samples covering the acute and convalescent phases of COVID-19 were provided by collaborators in the United States, Italy and Spain. The material from the prospective study consisted of cDNA or gDNA derived from T cells, B-cell-depleted T cells, or PBMCs. Subjects who had been exposed to COVID-19, were actively infected with it, or had recovered from it provided the deeply sampled blood TCRbeta repertoires that made up the dataset. A freely available public database, intended as a resource for researchers studying the immune response to SARS-CoV-2, is where the repertoires were released. Samples came from the ongoing ImmuneRACE study (first 160 participants) plus 1,254 subjects from 6 global collaborators. The sample metadata nearly always contained a de-identified subject ID, COVID-19 status, age in years and sex. HLA class I and class II types, where available, came from metadata supplied by the sample provider rather than from assay-based typing.

The CDR3 numbers 17 residues from cysteine through phenylalanine. This entry keeps only the CDR3 DNA: 51 bases, framed from base 1. The germline V and J ends show losses of 3 bases and 3 bases respectively, and no gene match explains 6 bases of the junction. The germline V gene provides CDR1 KGHSH and CDR2 LQKENI. General conclusions and limits of the study: The quantity of clinical and demographic metadata differed by source and by participant and was supplied without curation.

Participants in the prospective study were aged roughly 18 to 100 years, lived in 20 to 30 United States geographic areas, and enrolled through a virtual design. To assign participants to cohorts, the prospective study relied on clinical history that participants themselves reported in a screening survey and a study questionnaire. Exposed participants had been in contact, within 2 weeks of entering the study, with a person who had a PCR-confirmed or clinician-diagnosed case of COVID-19. In the prospective study, whole blood, serum and a nasopharyngeal or oropharyngeal swab were collected from each participant by mobile phlebotomists. Over a roughly 2-month period, participants in the prospective study had the option of providing additional blood draws and questionnaires. Blood samples from the prospective study were shipped frozen or at room temperature prior to DNA extraction.

Sequenced input: PBMCs or T cells enriched from blood (not recorded which). The clonotype was recovered from a woman aged 25 to 39 who had been exposed to COVID-19. The chain links TRBV18 with TRBJ1-3; 12 bases in the junction line up with TRBD1. Read as DNA, the sequence is TGTGCCAGCTCACCCTACGGGACAGGGGGCGTTGGAAACACCATATATTTT. Its protein reads: CASSPYGTGGVGNTIYF.